Listed here are 13 T cell receptor beta chains from one sample, sequenced in a study of blood T cell repertoires in COVID-19 (dated by TCRdb to 2020 to 2022). The library relied on the immunoSEQ multiplex PCR assay. TCRdb took this table from immuneACCESS and kept in-frame rearrangements with V and J called. Such tables lack part of the clones; where checked against another copy, unresolved V genes explain under half of the gap, and the rest is unexplained. Within this sample are about 180,000 clones, with 80% to 90% of them counted one time only. Of the sample, 3% to 4% falls within the top ten clones. The specimen sequenced was peripheral blood. These receptor sequences come from a man aged 60 to 69 with acute or convalescent COVID-19.

The rearrangement links TRBV7-6 to TRBJ2-5; 7 nucleotides line up with TRBD2. CDR1 is SGHVS and CDR2 is FNYEAQ in the germline V gene. This CDR3 region has 15 residues. Trimming cost V 5 bases and J 1 base; bases outside gene matches: 7. The chain's CDR3 is CASSTAGTTQETQYF. CDR3 DNA: TGTGCCAGCAGCACCGCCGGGACTACCCAAGAGACCCAGTACTTC.

The chain links TRBV5-1 to TRBJ2-1; 8 nucleotides agree with TRBD1. The CDR3 length is 16 residues. CDR1 SGHRS and CDR2 YFSETQ come from the germline V gene. V lost 4 bases to trimming and J lost 0 bases; unmatched junction nucleotides: 6. The CDR3 region is CASSPITGGSYNEQFF. CDR3 bases: TGCGCCAGCAGCCCAATAACAGGGGGCTCCTACAATGAGCAGTTCTTC.

The chain employs TRBV6-6 and TRBJ2-5; 8 bases agree with TRBD2. The junction had 15 bases not matched to a gene; V was cut back by 5 bases and J by 4 bases. The CDR3 sequence is 17 residues long. CDR1 MNHNY and CDR2 SVGAGI come from the germline V gene (reference sequence). The CDR3, as DNA: TGTGCCAGCAGTCCCCTTGGGGTAGCGGGATCAGTAGAGACCCAGTACTTC. Its translation is CASSPLGVAGSVETQYF.

The chain links TRBV30 to TRBJ2-2; D remains ambiguous. The CDR3 is 11 residues long. The ends were cut back, 2 bases at V and 7 bases at J, with 5 bases in the middle. Looked up from germline, CDR1 is GTSNPN and CDR2 is SVGIG (reference sequence). CDR3 protein: CAWSYGGELFF. The CDR3 nucleotides read TGTGCCTGGAGTTACGGCGGGGAGCTGTTTTTT.

This rearrangement joins TRBV6-5 to TRBJ1-1, with a weak D call TRBD1 (5 bases). Germline loops: CDR1 MNHEY, CDR2 SVGAGI. Trimming took 6 bases from V and 1 from J, leaving 9 bases between them. CDR3 length: 13 residues. For the CDR3, the DNA is TGTGCCAGCAGATGGGGGGGGAACACTGAAGCTTTCTTT. It codes for CASRWGGNTEAFF.

The rearrangement joins TRBV28 to TRBJ2-7, with no clear D. From germline, CDR1 is MDHEN and CDR2 SYDVKM. This CDR3 is 13 amino acids long. The V and J ends lost 2 bases and 4 bases respectively, with 9 bases between them. CDR3 bases: TGTGCCAGCAGTTTAGCACAGCCTTACGAGCAGTACTTC. It specifies CASSLAQPYEQYF. The whole variable domain, remainder taken from reference TRBV28 and TRBJ2-7, is DVKVTQSSRYLVKRTGEKVFLECVQDMDHENMFWYRQDPGLGLRLIYFSYDVKMKEKGDIPEGYSVSREKKERFSLILESASTNQTSMYLCASSLAQPYEQYFGPGTRLTVT.

This chain uses TRBV7-9 with TRBJ1-1, with 7 bases identical to TRBD1. CDR1 is SEHNR and CDR2 is FQNEAQ in the germline V gene (reference sequence). Unmatched junction bases numbered 10, after V lost 1 base and J lost 5 bases. The CDR3 runs to 16 residues. CDR3 nucleotides: TGTGCCAGCAGCTTAGTGGGGGACAGAGGCAGTACTGAAGCTTTCTTT. Its protein product is CASSLVGDRGSTEAFF.

The chain has TRBV6-5 and TRBJ2-7; 8 nucleotides align to TRBD1. CDR3 length: 12 residues. The germline V gene encodes CDR1 MNHEY and CDR2 SVGAGI. V shed 6 bases and J 7 bases; nucleotides not matched to a gene: 5. The CDR3 protein is CASRDRTGEQYF. The CDR3 region has the DNA TGTGCCAGCAGGGACCGGACAGGGGAGCAGTACTTC.

This clone appeared a single time. The chain links TRBV24-1 to TRBJ2-1, with 8 bases lining up with TRBD1. V lost 3 bases, J lost 0 bases, and 3 bases stayed unmatched. Germline V gene sequence: CDR1 KGHDR, CDR2 SFDVKD. This CDR3 is built from 16 residues. CDR3 loop: CATSDATGGSYNEQFF. CDR3 bases: TGTGCCACCAGTGATGCAACAGGGGGCTCCTACAATGAGCAGTTCTTC.

The CDR3 DNA follows: TGTGCCACAGGAAGCTACGAGCAGTACTTC. Translating gives CATGSYEQYF. V and J are TRBV6-5 and TRBJ2-7; D gene unclear. Germline V gives CDR1 MNHEY, CDR2 SVGAGI. V lost 10 bases, J lost 3 bases, and 7 bases lay in between. The CDR3 spans 10 residues.

Turning to this clone: The sample contains more than one DNA sequence encoding this CDR3. This chain connects TRBV7-9 to TRBJ2-7; TRBD2 matches at 8 bases. The trim removed 4 bases at V and 2 bases at J, leaving 1 base unmatched. CDR3 length equals 13 residues. Germline CDR1 SEHNR, CDR2 FQNEAQ (reference sequence). CDR3 protein: CASSSGLAYEQYF. In DNA form, the CDR3 reads TGTGCCAGCAGCTCGGGACTAGCCTACGAGCAGTACTTC.

This chain joins TRBV5-4 and TRBJ1-1; possible D gene TRBD1, 5 bases. Per germline, CDR1 SGHNT and CDR2 YYREEE (reference sequence). V was shortened by 3 bases and J by 4 bases, with 16 bases between the two germline ends. This CDR3 has 15 amino acids. In DNA, the CDR3 is TGTGCCAGCAGCTCCCCGGGGCGGGGGAGCACTGAAGCTTTCTTT. Its translation: CASSSPGRGSTEAFF.

The chain couples TRBV28 to TRBJ1-2, with a tentative D call TRBD1 (6 bases). Germline lookup yields CDR1 MDHEN and CDR2 SYDVKM. V was clipped by 6 bases and J by 4 bases, with 21 bases between them. The CDR3 has 16 residues. CDR3 region: CASRDRSGSSPYGYTF. CDR3 nucleotides: TGTGCCAGCAGAGACAGGTCAGGATCCTCCCCCTATGGCTACACCTTC.